This is a list of T cell receptor beta chains from one sample in a study of technical replicates of blood from several donors. The protocol was immunoSEQ multiplex PCR, while the TCRdb copy is restricted to in-frame clones and leaves out a portion. The table lists 95,000 or so clones, about 95% of them singletons, with roughly 0.34% in the top ten. The sample was T cells isolated from PBMCs. These receptor sequences come from a human donor in good health. Each CDR3 is given with its conserved first and last residue. The D gene is left open where the match is weak. Clone size is stated in some rows and not others, as once, few, many or a class when expanded.

CDR3 DNA: TGCGCCAGCAGCTTGACAGGGGAAGGCAATCAGCCCCAGCATTTT; CDR3 protein: CASSLTGEGNQPQHF; CDR3 length: 15; clone size: NA; D gene: TRBD1; V gene: TRBV5-1; J gene: TRBJ1-5
CDR3 DNA: TGCGCCAGCAGCCAAGACCTCTTTGGTATAGTAACAGATACGCAGTATTTT; CDR3 protein: CASSQDLFGIVTDTQYF; CDR3 length: 17; clone size: once; D gene: NA; V gene: TRBV4-3; J gene: TRBJ2-3
CDR3 DNA: TGCAGTGGGGGGGAAGAGACCCAGTACTTC; CDR3 protein: CSGGEETQYF; CDR3 length: 10; clone size: NA; D gene: TRBD2; V gene: TRBV29-1; J gene: TRBJ2-5
CDR3 DNA: TGTGCCAGCAGCTCGGGTCTCAGGGATGGCTACACCTTC; CDR3 protein: CASSSGLRDGYTF; CDR3 length: 13; clone size: NA; D gene: NA; V gene: TRBV5-4; J gene: TRBJ1-2
CDR3 DNA: TGTGCCAGCAGCTTAGATCTGTACGAGCAGTACTTC; CDR3 protein: CASSLDLYEQYF; CDR3 length: 12; clone size: NA; D gene: NA; V gene: TRBV11-2; J gene: TRBJ2-7
CDR3 DNA: TGCGCCAGCAGCCTGGGCACTAGCGGGAGGCCAGATACGCAGTATTTT; CDR3 protein: CASSLGTSGRPDTQYF; CDR3 length: 16; clone size: NA; D gene: TRBD2; V gene: TRBV4-1; J gene: TRBJ2-3
CDR3 DNA: TGTGCCAGCCTAAGGACTTATGTCAAAAACATTCAGTACTTC; CDR3 protein: CASLRTYVKNIQYF; CDR3 length: 14; clone size: once; D gene: NA; V gene: TRBV2; J gene: TRBJ2-4
CDR3 DNA: TGTGCCAGCAGCCGGGGAGCAACTAATGAAAAACTGTTTTTT; CDR3 protein: CASSRGATNEKLFF; CDR3 length: 14; clone size: NA; D gene: NA; V gene: TRBV4-2; J gene: TRBJ1-4
CDR3 DNA: TGTGCCAGCAGCGCGGTGACTAGCGGGAGTTTTTGGGAGACCCAGTACTTC; CDR3 protein: CASSAVTSGSFWETQYF; CDR3 length: 17; clone size: once; D gene: TRBD2; V gene: TRBV4-2; J gene: TRBJ2-5
CDR3 DNA: TGCGCCAGCAGCCAAGTTTTGGCTTTTGAAGCTTTCTTT; CDR3 protein: CASSQVLAFEAFF; CDR3 length: 13; clone size: NA; D gene: NA; V gene: TRBV4-3; J gene: TRBJ1-1